The 11 T cell receptor beta chains in this list originate from one sample, sequenced in a study of vaccination and CD4 T cells after COVID-19 (dated by TCRdb to between 2021 and 2023). For these TCRs, the target antigens are not known. Receptors were amplified or captured by PCR. Sequenced using an Illumina iSeq 100. TCR sequencing of DNA from cultured CD4+ T cells used the Oncomine TCR Beta short-read assay at the Johns Hopkins FTIC core. TCRdb reworked the public reads: Q25 trimming with fastp, MiXCR clone assembly, productive beta chains retained. Identical CDR3 protein sequences are pooled into one entry, listed with their most common genes and DNA. The sample table records 25,000 to 30,000 distinct CDR3 sequences; less than 60% of these occur just once. The ten largest clones represent approximately 28% of the sample. Sample treatment or condition, as interpreted from the label and publication: roughly 10-day PBMC culture with coronavirus spike peptide pools or control peptides (ViraFEST assay).

The source was CD4+ T cells from blood, cultured in vitro, collected before SARS-CoV-2 vaccination. Receptors were obtained from a human donor who received a COVID-19 vaccine.

This clonotype appeared a few times. V usage is TRBV24-1 and J usage is TRBJ2-1; 11 bases match TRBD2. V shed 5 bases, J shed 9 bases, and the junction held 11 bases outside the gene matches. Germline CDR1 is KGHDR and CDR2 is SFDVKD. This CDR3 is 16 amino acids long. The CDR3 loop is CATSAHTSGGVSEQFF. CDR3 bases: TGTGCCACCAGTGCCCACACTAGCGGGGGTGTGAGTGAGCAGTTCTTC.

This chain links TRBV12-3 or TRBV12-4 with TRBJ1-2; a possible D gene is TRBD1 (6 bases). Trimming removed 5 bases at V and 3 bases at J, with 13 bases between. The CDR3 is 14 residues long. In DNA form, the CDR3 reads TGTGCCAGCAGTGGGGACATTTGGGACTATGGCTACACCTTC. Translating it yields CASSGDIWDYGYTF.

This clonotype was detected only a few times. J is TRBJ1-1 and V is TRBV20-1; D might be TRBD1 (6 bases). The CDR3 is 13 residues long. Germline V CDR1 and CDR2: DFQATT, SNEGSKA (reference sequence). V lost 0 bases and J lost 6, with 11 bases in between. CDR3 bases: TGCAGTGCTAGAGATGGGGGGGCTGCTGAAGCTTTCTTT. Residues: CSARDGGAAEAFF.

The chain is built from TRBV19 and TRBJ2-7; 8 nucleotides align to TRBD1. With 6 bases clipped from V and 4 bases from J, the junction kept 14 bases outside the gene matches. Germline CDR1 reads LNHDA; CDR2 reads SQIVND (reference sequence). The CDR3 length is 16 residues. This CDR3 reads CASSQRDRTGRYEQYF. CDR3 sequence (DNA): TGTGCCAGTAGCCAGAGGGACCGGACAGGGCGTTACGAGCAGTACTTC. The entire variable domain, with the rest obtained from reference TRBV19 and TRBJ2-7, is as follows: DGGITQSPKYLFRKEGQNVTLSCEQNLNHDAMYWYRQDPGQGLRLIYYSQIVNDFQKGDIAEGYSVSREKKESFPLTVTSAQKNPTAFYLCASSQRDRTGRYEQYFGPGTRLTVT.

This clonotype was picked up a small number of times. This chain links TRBV6-1 with TRBJ1-3; D might be TRBD1 (5 bases). The germline V gene encodes CDR1 MNHNS and CDR2 SASEGT. The CDR3 length is 14 residues. The V gene lost 6 bases and the J gene lost 2 bases, with 11 bases spanning the gap. The CDR3 nucleotides read TGTGCCAGCAGGGTGGGGGGTACTGGAAACACCATATATTTT. It codes for CASRVGGTGNTIYF.

The table lists this clonotype with a few counts. This chain uses TRBV3-1 with TRBJ2-5; 7 positions match TRBD1. The CDR3 covers 13 residues. Germline V lookup: CDR1 LGHDT, CDR2 YNNKEL (reference sequence). The V gene end was trimmed by 4 bases and the J gene end by 2 bases; junction bases not matched to a gene: 1. CDR3 region: CASSPGQQETQYF. CDR3 nucleotides: TGTGCCAGCAGCCCGGGACAGCAAGAGACCCAGTACTTC.

This clonotype was picked up a small number of times. V is TRBV6-1 and J is TRBJ1-6; D is perhaps TRBD1 (6 bases). V was trimmed by 6 bases and J by 5 bases, leaving 20 bases between them. This CDR3 has 17 amino acids. Germline V gene lookup returns CDR1 MNHNS and CDR2 SASEGT. The CDR3 nucleotides are TGTGCCAGCAGACCCTTCGGTTCAGGGGTAAATAATTCACCCCTCCACTTT. It codes for CASRPFGSGVNNSPLHF.

This chain joins TRBV5-4 and TRBJ1-2, with D hard to call. Trimming left V 4 bases short and J 8 bases short, with 18 bases between. Germline CDR1 is SGHNT and CDR2 is YYREEE (reference sequence). The CDR3 totals 14 residues. The CDR3 DNA is TGTGCCAGCAGCCGAGGACTGATTAATGAGGGCTACACCTTC. Its translation is CASSRGLINEGYTF.

The V gene is TRBV5-1, the J gene TRBJ1-5, with no clear D. This CDR3 is built from 13 residues. Germline V CDR1 and CDR2: SGHRS, YFSETQ. V shed 5 bases and J shed 6 bases, with 12 bases lying between them. CDR3 residues: CASSMRAGQPQHF. The CDR3 region has the DNA TGCGCCAGCAGTATGAGGGCGGGTCAGCCCCAGCATTTT.

This sequence joins TRBV25-1 and TRBJ1-2, with D possibly TRBD1 on 5 matching bases. The CDR3 contains 14 residues. V was clipped by 6 bases and J by 1 base, with 12 bases between them. The V gene's germline CDR1 is MGHDK and CDR2 SYGVNS. CDR3 residues: CASRGEGFNYGYTF. The CDR3 nucleotides read TGTGCCAGCAGAGGGGAAGGGTTTAACTATGGCTACACCTTC.

The chain uses TRBV5-4 and TRBJ2-1; perhaps TRBD1 as D (6 bases). This CDR3 comprises 16 residues. Trimming removed 7 bases from V and 0 bases from J, with 17 bases in between. The germline gives CDR1 SGHNT, CDR2 YYREEE (reference sequence). CDR3 amino acids: CASRQYRDSSYNEQFF. The CDR3 bases are TGTGCCAGCCGGCAGTACAGGGATAGCTCCTACAATGAGCAGTTCTTC.